Below are 23 T cell receptor beta chains sequenced from a single sample in a study of CD8 T cells in Susac syndrome. Reverse transcription used roughly 0.45 to 1 ug RNA and random hexamers. TCRdb redid the calling of the immunoSEQ multiplex PCR reads with MiXCR, one entry per CDR3 protein. Counted here are more than 250,000 distinct CDR3 sequences, 90% to 95% occurring once; the ten biggest clones make up over 0.065%. Sequencing used CD4+ T cells from PBMCs. These receptors were obtained from a human donor with multiple sclerosis.

The chain is built from TRBV3-1 and TRBJ2-7; 7 nucleotides line up with TRBD2. V shed 6 bases, J shed 0 bases, and the junction held 2 bases outside the gene matches. CDR3 size: 13 residues. Looked up from germline, CDR1 is LGHDT and CDR2 is YNNKEL (reference sequence). This chain's CDR3 is CASRAGRSYEQYF. The CDR3 DNA follows: TGTGCCAGCAGAGCGGGACGCTCCTACGAGCAGTACTTC.

The chain employs TRBV4-1 and TRBJ2-5; 7 positions match TRBD2. There are 15 residues in the CDR3. V trimming: 4 bases; J trimming: 2 bases; junction bases outside the gene matches: 7. The V gene's germline CDR1 is MGHRA and CDR2 YSYEKL. The CDR3 loop reads CASSPTGLTQETQYF. CDR3 coding DNA: TGCGCCAGCAGCCCTACGGGACTAACTCAAGAGACCCAGTACTTC.

This rearrangement joins TRBV12-3 or TRBV12-4 to TRBJ2-7, with a tentative D call TRBD1 (6 bases). CDR3 length equals 13 residues. The V and J ends lost 5 bases and 3 bases respectively, with 11 bases between them. The CDR3 bases are TGTGCCAGCAGTGTGCAGGGGTACTACGAGCAGTACTTC. This translates into CASSVQGYYEQYF.

The V and J genes are TRBV6-5 and TRBJ2-6, with 7 bases identical to TRBD1. The J segment lost 4 bases and the V segment lost 4 bases, leaving 13 bases of the junction unmatched. CDR1 MNHEY and CDR2 SVGAGI come from the germline V gene. CDR3 length equals 18 residues. The CDR3 DNA reads as TGTGCCAGCAGTTTCAACAGGGGCCCCGCTTCCGGGGCCAACGTCCTGACTTTC. Translation gives CASSFNRGPASGANVLTF.

V gene TRBV4-1 combines with J gene TRBJ2-6, with 10 bases fitting TRBD1. CDR3 length: 17 amino acids. Germline CDR1 and CDR2: MGHRA and YSYEKL. J gave up 2 bases and V 1 base, and 2 bases lay outside the gene matches. The CDR3 DNA reads as TGCGCCAGCAGCCAAGGACAGGGGGCGACTGGGGCCAACGTCCTGACTTTC. It codes for CASSQGQGATGANVLTF.

The chain links TRBV5-4 to TRBJ1-2; D is possibly TRBD1 (5 bases). Trimming took off 1 base at V and 8 bases at J, with 9 bases between the two ends. Germline V gene sequence: CDR1 SGHNT, CDR2 YYREEE (reference sequence). This CDR3 spans 12 amino acids. DNA for the CDR3: TGTGCCAGCAGCTTGTTAGGGGTGGGCTACACCTTC. Translating gives CASSLLGVGYTF.

The chain links TRBV11-2 to TRBJ2-5; the D gene is possibly TRBD1 (6 bases). V lost 1 base to trimming and J lost 3 bases, with 18 bases between them. Looked up from germline, CDR1 is SGHAT and CDR2 is FQNNGV. The CDR3 spans 17 residues. The CDR3 loop is CASSLGGLGGTKETQYF. The CDR3 DNA reads as TGTGCCAGCAGCTTAGGCGGTCTTGGGGGCACAAAAGAGACCCAGTACTTC.

The chain employs TRBV27 and TRBJ2-1; maybe TRBD2 (7 bases). The CDR3 is 18 amino acids. Germline loops: CDR1 MNHEY, CDR2 SMNVEV (reference sequence). Trimming removed 5 bases from V and 3 bases from J, with 23 bases in between. The CDR3 sequence: CASSAGLGGAGRYNEQFF. The DNA of the CDR3 is TGTGCCAGCAGTGCGGGACTGGGGGGGGCCGGTCGCTACAATGAGCAGTTCTTC.

The chain is built from TRBV20-1 and TRBJ2-1, with TRBD2 matching 8 bases. The length of the CDR3 is 14 residues. Germline values: CDR1 DFQATT, CDR2 SNEGSKA (reference sequence). The junction had 2 bases not matched to a gene; V was cut back by 1 base and J by 3 bases. The CDR3 sequence is CSARGGRRYNEQFF. The DNA for the CDR3 is TGCAGTGCTAGAGGCGGGAGGCGCTACAATGAGCAGTTCTTC.

This clonotype was seen once. The rearrangement joins TRBV19 to TRBJ2-7, with 12 bases identical to TRBD2. V shed 2 bases, J shed 2 bases, and the junction held 1 base outside the gene matches. CDR1 and CDR2 from the germline V gene are LNHDA and SQIVND (reference sequence). This CDR3 has 15 residues. The CDR3 sequence: CASSISSGGAYEQYF. The DNA of the CDR3 is TGTGCCAGTAGTATATCTAGCGGGGGGGCCTACGAGCAGTACTTC.

The genes are TRBV7-2 and TRBJ2-7; D is ambiguous. V shed 2 bases and J shed 3 bases, with 8 bases lying between them. There are 13 residues in the CDR3. CDR1 and CDR2 (germline): SGHTA, FQGNSA. CDR3 residues: CASSLTVNYEQYF. In DNA form, the CDR3 reads TGTGCCAGCAGCTTAACTGTCAACTACGAGCAGTACTTC.

The V and J genes are TRBV12-3 or TRBV12-4 and TRBJ1-2; D is ambiguous. The CDR3 length is 14 residues. The germline V and J ends were trimmed by 3 bases and 4 bases, with 12 bases remaining between them. This CDR3 is CASSFRQPIYGYTF. The DNA of the CDR3 is TGTGCCAGCAGTTTTCGGCAGCCGATCTATGGCTACACCTTC.

The rearrangement joins TRBV11-2 to TRBJ2-5; a weak D match, TRBD2 (5 bases). V lost 3 bases to trimming and J lost 10 bases, with 12 bases between them. Germline lookup yields CDR1 SGHAT and CDR2 FQNNGV. This CDR3 region has 12 residues. The DNA for the CDR3 is TGTGCCAGCAGCTTCACTTCGGGGAGCCAGTACTTC. It specifies CASSFTSGSQYF.

V gene TRBV7-2 combines with J gene TRBJ2-6; D is uncertain. The CDR3 runs 15 residues. V shed 6 bases and J shed 2 bases, with 11 bases lying between them. CDR1 and CDR2 from the germline V gene are SGHTA and FQGNSA. The CDR3 protein is CASSWGLAGANVLTF. Here the CDR3 DNA reads TGTGCCAGCAGTTGGGGTCTGGCTGGGGCCAACGTCCTGACTTTC.

The rearrangement joins TRBV7-9 to TRBJ1-6; maybe TRBD1 (5 bases). V lost 2 bases, J lost 10 bases, and 12 bases lay in between. The CDR3 spans 14 residues. Germline CDR1 SEHNR, CDR2 FQNEAQ (reference sequence). CDR3 nucleotides: TGTGCCAGCAGCTTAAATTCACGGGGCTCACCCCTCCACTTT. Protein sequence: CASSLNSRGSPLHF.

This chain links TRBV6-1 with TRBJ2-7; 12 bases are a match to TRBD2. The CDR3 runs to 16 residues. V lost 3 bases and J lost 4; bases outside the gene matches: 7. The germline V gene encodes CDR1 MNHNS and CDR2 SASEGT. The CDR3 DNA reads TGTGCCAGCAGTGAGCAGACTAGCGGGAGACCATACGAGCAGTACTTC. Translating it yields CASSEQTSGRPYEQYF.

The chain carries TRBV20-1 and TRBJ1-2, with D perhaps TRBD1 (5 bases). Germline V gene sequence: CDR1 DFQATT, CDR2 SNEGSKA (reference sequence). The V end was cut by 6 bases, the J end by 0 bases, with 11 bases between. There are 13 residues in the CDR3. The CDR3 here is CSASRGTNYGYTF. The CDR3 DNA is TGCAGTGCCAGTAGGGGAACTAACTATGGCTACACCTTC.

The chain employs TRBV30 and TRBJ1-1, with D maybe TRBD1 (5 bases). The CDR3 sequence is 11 residues long. The V end was cut by 3 bases, the J end by 10 bases, with 12 bases between. Germline loops: CDR1 GTSNPN, CDR2 SVGIG (reference sequence). The CDR3 sequence: CAWSGGPGAFF. CDR3 nucleotides: TGTGCCTGGAGCGGGGGACCGGGAGCTTTCTTT.

The V gene is TRBV6-5, the J gene TRBJ2-7; D gene uncertain. Germline V gene sequence: CDR1 MNHEY, CDR2 SVGAGI. Trimming took 6 bases from V and 3 from J, leaving 12 bases between them. This CDR3 contains 13 residues. This CDR3 is CASRPRFYYEQYF. Here the CDR3 DNA reads TGTGCCAGCAGGCCCCGGTTCTACTACGAGCAGTACTTC.

This chain links TRBV5-1 with TRBJ1-2, with 7 positions matching TRBD1. The CDR3 sequence is 13 residues long. Germline trimming cut 2 bases from V and 8 bases from J; bases unmatched to any gene: 6. Germline-derived CDR1 and CDR2 are SGHRS and YFSETQ. This CDR3 reads CASSFGTVRGYTF. In DNA, the CDR3 is TGCGCCAGCAGCTTTGGGACAGTCCGCGGCTACACCTTC.

This chain's CDR3 is CATSRGGRGSYEQYF. In nucleotides, the CDR3 is TGTGCCACCAGCAGAGGAGGCAGGGGTTCCTACGAGCAGTACTTC. V and J are TRBV15 and TRBJ2-7; D is possibly TRBD1 (6 bases). The germline V gene has CDR1 LNHNV and CDR2 YYDKDF (reference sequence). V was pared by 1 base and J by 1 base, with 11 bases between. The CDR3 has 15 amino acids.

This sequence joins TRBV20-1 and TRBJ2-5; TRBD2 is a possible D gene (6 bases). The CDR3 has 13 residues. The germline V gene has CDR1 DFQATT and CDR2 SNEGSKA (reference sequence). V lost 1 base to trimming and J lost 3 bases, with 9 bases between them. CDR3 amino acids: CSARAAGKETQYF. CDR3 nucleotide sequence: TGCAGTGCTAGAGCTGCGGGGAAAGAGACCCAGTACTTC.

The chain combines TRBV7-2 with TRBJ2-2; maybe TRBD2 (5 bases). Per germline, CDR1 SGHTA and CDR2 FQGNSA. The CDR3 spans 15 residues. Trimming shortened V by 5 bases and J by 3 bases, and 13 bases separated the two germline ends. CDR3 protein: CASSLSGGYTGELFF. The CDR3 DNA is TGTGCCAGCAGCCTCTCGGGCGGGTACACCGGGGAGCTGTTTTTT. The complete variable domain, with remaining parts taken from reference TRBV7-2 and TRBJ2-2, reads GAGVSQSPSNKVTEKGKDVELRCDPISGHTALYWYRQSLGQGLEFLIYFQGNSAPDKSGLPSDRFSAERTGGSVSTLTIQRTQQEDSAVYLCASSLSGGYTGELFFGEGSRLTVL.